These 10 T cell receptor beta chains came from one sample sequenced in a study of cytomegalovirus exposure and HLA in healthy donors. The PCR ran on 60 Vbeta and 13 Jbeta primers. Assay used: immunoSEQ multiplex PCR; TCRdb lists only in-frame clones, some missing. The table shows 200,000 to 250,000 clones, with about 80% occurring only once. The sequencing sample was made of PBMCs. Every receptor here comes from a man aged 35 to 55 in good health and CMV-seronegative.

In nucleotides, the CDR3 is TGCGCCAGCAGCGAACAGGGGGCAACTGAAGCTTTCTTT. It encodes CASSEQGATEAFF. The chain carries TRBV5-1 and TRBJ1-1, with TRBD1 identical over 9 bases. J gave up 5 bases and V 4 bases, and 3 bases lay outside the gene matches. This CDR3 is built from 13 residues. Looked up from germline, CDR1 is SGHRS and CDR2 is YFSETQ.

This chain connects TRBV27 to TRBJ1-2; TRBD1 matches 7 bases. J was trimmed by 2 bases and V by 4 bases; bases with no gene match: 4. This CDR3 has 14 amino acids. Germline-derived CDR1 and CDR2 are MNHEY and SMNVEV (reference sequence). CDR3 amino acids: CASSWGQTNYGYTF. CDR3 in DNA: TGTGCCAGCAGTTGGGGACAGACCAACTATGGCTACACCTTC.

The chain has TRBV5-6 and TRBJ2-3; TRBD2 aligns across 8 bases. Germline loops: CDR1 SGHDT, CDR2 YYEEEE. The CDR3 contains 16 residues. After removal of 0 bases from V and 3 bases from J, the junction contained 6 bases not matched to a gene. The CDR3 here is CASSLGLAGDTDTQYF. For the CDR3, the DNA is TGTGCCAGCAGCTTGGGGCTAGCGGGTGATACAGATACGCAGTATTTT.

The V call is TRBV7-9, the J call TRBJ2-7; 7 bases match TRBD1. Germline CDR1 reads SEHNR; CDR2 reads FQNEAQ (reference sequence). CDR3 length: 14 residues. V gave up 8 bases and J gave up 0 bases; unmatched junction bases: 7. The CDR3 bases are TGTGCCAGCGCCCCGGGACAGAACTCCTACGAGCAGTACTTC. Translated: CASAPGQNSYEQYF. Full variable domain (missing parts from reference TRBV7-9 and TRBJ2-7): DTGVSQNPRHKITKRGQNVTFRCDPISEHNRLYWYRQTLGQGPEFLTYFQNEAQLEKSRLLSDRFSAERPKGSFSTLEIQRTEQGDSAMYLCASAPGQNSYEQYFGPGTRLTVT.

This chain links TRBV29-1 with TRBJ1-2; perhaps TRBD1 as D (5 bases). This CDR3 spans 13 amino acids. Trimming took 8 bases from V and 3 from J, leaving 16 bases between them. From germline, CDR1 is SQVTM and CDR2 ANQGSEA. In nucleotides, the CDR3 is TGCAGCACCAAATCCGGGGGGGACTATGGCTACACCTTC. Its translation is CSTKSGGDYGYTF.

The chain combines TRBV13 with TRBJ2-7; D perhaps matches TRBD1 (7 bases). The CDR3 extends over 16 amino acids. Germline CDR1 is PRHDT and CDR2 is FYEKMQ (reference sequence). V was shortened by 2 bases and J by 3 bases, with 17 bases between the two germline ends. The CDR3 DNA reads TGTGCCAGCAGCTTAAGTCCAGGGGGGAGAGACTACGAGCAGTACTTC. Residues: CASSLSPGGRDYEQYF.

This chain connects TRBV20-1 to TRBJ1-3, with D uncertain. The V and J ends lost 3 bases and 11 bases respectively, with 8 bases between them. Germline-derived CDR1 and CDR2 are DFQATT and SNEGSKA (reference sequence). The CDR3 is 10 amino acids. The CDR3 coding sequence is TGCAGTGCTAGGAAGGACTCCATATATTTT. This gives the protein CSARKDSIYF.

This clone was seen only once. The CDR3 nucleotides are TGCGCCAGCAGCCCCGGACAGGTTCTCGAGCAGTACTTC. It yields the protein CASSPGQVLEQYF. The chain recombines TRBV4-1 with TRBJ2-5, with TRBD1 identical over 7 bases. The end of the DNA fits TRBJ2-7 better, so the J call may be wrong. CDR3 size: 13 residues. Germline V gives CDR1 MGHRA, CDR2 YSYEKL.

J is TRBJ1-5 and V is TRBV19, with no clear D. V was cut by 5 bases and J by 5 bases, with 13 bases left in between. The germline CDR1 and CDR2 sequences are LNHDA and SQIVND (reference sequence). CDR3 size: 14 residues. In nucleotides, the CDR3 is TGTGCCAGTAGTGTTAGACAAGCCGATCAGCCCCAGCATTTT. Amino acid sequence: CASSVRQADQPQHF.

The rearrangement uses TRBV28 and TRBJ1-1; 9 nucleotides match TRBD1. CDR3 size: 16 residues. Germline CDR1 MDHEN, CDR2 SYDVKM. Trimming removed 2 bases from V and 2 bases from J; junction bases left unmatched: 6. The CDR3: CASSLPPQGANTEAFF. CDR3 DNA sequence: TGTGCCAGCAGTTTACCCCCACAGGGGGCAAACACTGAAGCTTTCTTT.